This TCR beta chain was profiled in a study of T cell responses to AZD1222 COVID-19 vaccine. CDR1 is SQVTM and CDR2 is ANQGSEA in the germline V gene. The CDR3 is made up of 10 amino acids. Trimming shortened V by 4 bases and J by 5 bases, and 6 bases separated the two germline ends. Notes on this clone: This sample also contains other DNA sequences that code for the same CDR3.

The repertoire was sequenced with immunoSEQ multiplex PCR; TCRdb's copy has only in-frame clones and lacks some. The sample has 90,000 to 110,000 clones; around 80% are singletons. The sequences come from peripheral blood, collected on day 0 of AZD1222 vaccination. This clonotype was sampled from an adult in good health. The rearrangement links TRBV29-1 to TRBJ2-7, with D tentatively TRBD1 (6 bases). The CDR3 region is CSVGQDEQYF. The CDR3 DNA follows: TGCAGCGTTGGACAGGACGAGCAGTACTTC.